Each of the 27 T cell receptor beta chains below was sequenced from the same sample in a study of Graves' ophthalmopathy and Graves' hyperthyroidism. For repertoire sequencing, the TCR beta CDR3 regions were amplified from RNA transcripts. The first-round RT-PCR employed HTBI primers together with the Qiagen OneStep RT-PCR kit. A multiplex PCR was then performed as the second round. TCRdb processed the multiplex PCR reads anew with MiXCR; each CDR3 protein has one entry. The sample has 300,000 to 350,000 distinct CDR3 sequences; around a sixth are singletons. The specimen sequenced was peripheral blood. Every receptor here comes from an adult man with Graves' ophthalmopathy.

This clonotype was recorded only once. The chain combines TRBV28 with TRBJ1-2; no firm D call. Germline-derived CDR1 and CDR2 are MDHEN and SYDVKM. CDR3 length: 14 amino acids. The V and J ends lost 7 bases and 1 base respectively, with 13 bases between them. CDR3: CASTLGGFNYGYTF. The CDR3 coding sequence is TGTGCCAGCACCTTAGGCGGTTTTAACTATGGCTACACCTTC.

The rearrangement links TRBV2 to TRBJ2-7, with no clear D. Deletions cut 1 base from V and 6 bases from J, with 16 bases between. Germline V gene lookup returns CDR1 SNHLY and CDR2 FYNNEI. The CDR3 has 15 residues. The CDR3 protein is CASSEEQSLLSEQYF. The CDR3 DNA reads as TGTGCCAGCAGTGAAGAACAGTCCCTTTTGTCCGAGCAGTACTTC.

The chain is built from TRBV6-2 or TRBV6-3 and TRBJ1-5; D ambiguous. Germline values: CDR1 MNHEY, CDR2 SVGEGT. This CDR3 is built from 19 residues. Trimming pared 2 bases from V and 6 bases from J, leaving 26 bases between. The CDR3: CASSYRTADVVSVGQPQHF. CDR3 coding DNA: TGTGCCAGCAGTTACAGGACCGCCGACGTGGTTTCTGTCGGTCAGCCCCAGCATTTT.

This clonotype was observed at least ten times. The gene calls are TRBV5-1 and TRBJ2-5; D unresolved. The germline V gene encodes CDR1 SGHRS and CDR2 YFSETQ. V was shortened by 8 bases and J by 5 bases, with 19 bases between the two germline ends. The CDR3 spans 14 residues. The CDR3 DNA sequence: TGCGCCAGTGGTATCGGGCAGCCGCCGGAGACCCAGTACTTC. Its translation: CASGIGQPPETQYF.

This clonotype showed up just a few times. The V gene is TRBV6-5, the J gene TRBJ1-1, with 7 bases aligning to TRBD1. V gave up 4 bases and J gave up 10 bases; unmatched junction bases: 12. The CDR3 runs 14 residues. Germline-derived CDR1 and CDR2 are MNHEY and SVGAGI. CDR3 in DNA: TGTGCCAGCAGTTCCGACAGGGCCCTTTGGGGAGCTTTCTTT. This sequence encodes CASSSDRALWGAFF.

This clonotype was observed once. Mismatch with germline at one junction end may stem from a read error. This chain joins TRBV11-2 and TRBJ2-3; 14 bases fit TRBD2. This CDR3 has 16 residues. Germline V gene sequence: CDR1 SGHAT, CDR2 FQNNGV. The CDR3 loop reads CAGSRGLAGGTDTQYF. The CDR3 DNA reads as TGTGCCGGCAGCCGGGGACTAGCGGGGGGCACAGATACGCAGTATTTT.

The table lists this clonotype with many counts. The rearrangement links TRBV30 to TRBJ2-7; TRBD1 matches at 8 bases. This CDR3 contains 13 residues. Trimming removed 4 bases from V and 3 bases from J; junction bases left unmatched: 5. Germline values: CDR1 GTSNPN, CDR2 SVGIG (reference sequence). The CDR3 sequence is CAWTRDRNYEQYF. For the CDR3, the DNA is TGTGCCTGGACCCGGGACAGGAACTACGAGCAGTACTTC.

This chain joins TRBV6-1 and TRBJ2-7; D is ambiguous. The CDR3 covers 13 residues. CDR1 MNHNS and CDR2 SASEGT come from the germline V gene. Trimming removed 6 bases at V and 5 bases at J, with 14 bases between. The CDR3 region is CASRRSRIHEQYF. The CDR3 DNA reads as TGTGCCAGCAGAAGGTCCAGGATCCACGAGCAGTACTTC.

At least ten counts were recorded for this clonotype. The rearrangement joins TRBV4-2 to TRBJ2-7; 7 bases are shared with TRBD1. V was clipped by 0 bases and J by 4 bases; unmatched bases: 6. The CDR3 is 15 residues long. Germline-derived CDR1 and CDR2 are LGHNA and YNFKEQ. CDR3 sequence (DNA): TGTGCCAGCAGCCAAGAATTCAGGGGGTCGTACGAGCAGTACTTC. It translates to CASSQEFRGSYEQYF.

At least ten counts were recorded for this clonotype. This chain uses TRBV28 with TRBJ1-5; 9 nucleotides align to TRBD1. CDR3 length: 15 amino acids. CDR1 and CDR2 from the germline V gene are MDHEN and SYDVKM. Trimming at V came to 5 bases and at J to 1 base, leaving 3 bases not matched to a gene. In nucleotides, the CDR3 is TGTGCCAGCAGTCGACAGGGGGGCAGCAATCAGCCCCAGCATTTT. Amino acids: CASSRQGGSNQPQHF.

This clonotype was counted at least ten times. The rearrangement uses TRBV2 and TRBJ1-5, with 7 bases identical to TRBD1. From germline, CDR1 is SNHLY and CDR2 FYNNEI. CDR3 length equals 14 residues. The J segment lost 6 bases and the V segment lost 6 bases, leaving 8 bases of the junction unmatched. CDR3 protein: CASRERGGGQPQHF. The CDR3 coding sequence is TGTGCCAGCAGAGAACGAGGGGGCGGTCAGCCCCAGCATTTT. The variable domain in full, completed from reference TRBV2 and TRBJ1-5, reads EPEVTQTPSHQVTQMGQEVILRCVPISNHLYFYWYRQILGQKVEFLVSFYNNEISEKSEIFDDQFSVERPDGSNFTLKIRSTKLEDSAMYFCASRERGGGQPQHFGDGTRLSIL.

This clonotype appeared many times. This chain connects TRBV4-1 to TRBJ2-5; TRBD1 matches at 7 bases. CDR1 is MGHRA and CDR2 is YSYEKL in the germline V gene. V dropped 4 bases and J dropped 5; count of bases not matched to a gene: 7. The CDR3 covers 14 residues. The DNA for the CDR3 is TGCGCCAGCAGCCCAGGGGGTAATAGGGAGACCCAGTACTTC. Protein sequence: CASSPGGNRETQYF.

This clonotype showed up many times. The V gene is TRBV6-2 or TRBV6-3, the J gene TRBJ1-6; possible D gene TRBD1, 5 bases. This CDR3 contains 15 residues. The germline CDR1 and CDR2 sequences are MNHEY and SVGEGT. V was clipped by 2 bases and J by 4 bases, with 9 bases between them. The CDR3 DNA follows: TGTGCCAGCAGTTACGAGACAGCGTATAATTCACCCCTCCACTTT. Its protein product is CASSYETAYNSPLHF.

In this sample, this clonotype turned up many times. The V gene is TRBV6-1, the J gene TRBJ2-5; a possible D gene is TRBD2 (6 bases). There are 14 residues in the CDR3. The V gene's germline CDR1 is MNHNS and CDR2 SASEGT. V was pared by 5 bases and J by 5 bases, with 15 bases between. The CDR3 nucleotides read TGTGCCAGCAGTAGGCCGGGGGTCAGTGAGACCCAGTACTTC. As protein: CASSRPGVSETQYF.

This clonotype was picked up many times. The chain has TRBV6-2 or TRBV6-3 and TRBJ2-2; D gene ambiguous. The CDR3 is 13 amino acids. V lost 8 bases and J lost 2, with 9 bases in between. Germline loops: CDR1 MNHEY, CDR2 SVGEGT. The CDR3 bases are TGTGCCAGCCTCAGACAAAACACCGGGGAGCTGTTTTTT. As protein: CASLRQNTGELFF.

In DNA form, the CDR3 reads TGTGCCAGCAGTTACTCGTTAATGTGGGGCTGGAATTCACCCCTCCACTTT. Its protein is CASSYSLMWGWNSPLHF. The V and J genes are TRBV6-2 or TRBV6-3 and TRBJ1-6, with TRBD1 as a possible D gene (5 bases). The CDR3 covers 17 residues. CDR1 is MNHEY, CDR2 SVGEGT, per germline. Trimming cost V 0 bases and J 7 bases, with 16 bases left between them.

This clonotype was recorded at least ten times. The gene calls are TRBV10-3 and TRBJ1-2, with 10 bases aligning to TRBD1. The V segment lost 3 bases and the J segment 6 bases; nucleotides outside the gene matches: 4. The CDR3 contains 14 residues. Germline V gives CDR1 ENHRY, CDR2 SYGVKD. The CDR3 loop is CAISDATGGDGYTF. The CDR3 coding sequence is TGTGCCATCAGTGACGCGACAGGGGGCGATGGCTACACCTTC.

There are many counts of this clonotype. The CDR3 sequence is CASSLAGTSGFYEQYF. In DNA, the CDR3 is TGTGCCAGCAGCTTAGCCGGGACTAGCGGGTTCTACGAGCAGTACTTC. This chain uses TRBV7-2 with TRBJ2-7; 12 positions match TRBD2. Per the germline V gene, CDR1 is SGHTA and CDR2 is FQGNSA. This CDR3 spans 16 amino acids. The ends lost 0 bases at V and 3 bases at J; junction bases unmatched: 3.

This clonotype was seen repeatedly, ten times or more. V is TRBV7-9 and J is TRBJ2-7, with TRBD1 matching over 11 bases. The CDR3 totals 15 residues. The V and J ends lost 6 bases and 2 bases, in that order; junction bases with no gene match: 6. The germline V gene has CDR1 SEHNR and CDR2 FQNEAQ (reference sequence). The CDR3 region has the DNA TGTGCCAGCAGTAAGGACAGGGGGCTGACCTACGAGCAGTACTTC. Translation: CASSKDRGLTYEQYF.

The chain uses TRBV6-2 or TRBV6-3 and TRBJ2-7; unclear D gene. Germline CDR1 reads MNHEY; CDR2 reads SVGEGT. V gave up 5 bases and J gave up 0 bases, with 26 bases separating them. This CDR3 spans 19 amino acids. The CDR3 here is CASSTERTLRVLPSYEQYF. The CDR3 nucleotides read TGTGCCAGCAGTACCGAGCGTACACTTCGGGTCCTCCCCTCCTACGAGCAGTACTTC.

There are many counts of this clonotype. This chain joins TRBV7-2 and TRBJ2-7, with 8 bases matching TRBD1. CDR1 is SGHTA, CDR2 FQGNSA, per germline. The V gene end was trimmed by 6 bases and the J gene end by 3 bases; junction bases not matched to a gene: 4. The CDR3 is 13 amino acids. Written as DNA, the CDR3 is TGTGCCAGCAGTGACAGGGGACTCTACGAGCAGTACTTC. Translation gives CASSDRGLYEQYF.

The rearrangement uses TRBV20-1 and TRBJ2-7; D perhaps matches TRBD1 (6 bases). The CDR3 has 13 residues. Trimming stripped 3 bases from V and 3 bases from J, with 12 bases between. Germline loops: CDR1 DFQATT, CDR2 SNEGSKA (reference sequence). The CDR3 region has the DNA TGCAGTGCTAGCGGGGACACCTACTACGAGCAGTACTTC. It translates to CSASGDTYYEQYF.

This chain connects TRBV6-9 to TRBJ2-2; 9 bases map to TRBD1. The germline gives CDR1 MNHGY, CDR2 SVAAGI. The CDR3 sequence is 18 residues long. The junction had 8 bases not matched to a gene; V was cut back by 2 bases and J by 1 base. As DNA, the CDR3 is TGTGCCAGCAGTTATGTGACAGGGGGGGAAATGAACACCGGGGAGCTGTTTTTT. As protein: CASSYVTGGEMNTGELFF.

This clonotype has at least ten counts. V and J are TRBV11-2 and TRBJ1-5; TRBD1 agrees at 7 bases. Germline loops: CDR1 SGHAT, CDR2 FQNNGV. Trimming took 4 bases from V and 0 from J; bases not matched to a gene: 12. The CDR3 consists of 18 residues. The CDR3 DNA is TGTGCCAGCAGCTCCCCCCCCCGGGACAGATATAGCAATCAGCCCCAGCATTTT. Amino acids: CASSSPPRDRYSNQPQHF.

Many counts were recorded for this clonotype. The chain has TRBV16 and TRBJ1-5; D might be TRBD1 (5 bases). The CDR3 length is 15 residues. With 4 bases removed from V and 2 bases from J, the gap between germline ends came to 12 bases. CDR1 is KGHSY and CDR2 is FQNENV in the germline V gene. In DNA form, the CDR3 reads TGTGCCAGCAGCCCTAGAGCAGGGCGCAATCAGCCCCAGCATTTT. Translation gives CASSPRAGRNQPQHF.

This clonotype came up many times. The gene calls are TRBV12-3 or TRBV12-4 and TRBJ1-5; 9 bases match TRBD1. The CDR3 runs to 12 residues. Unmatched junction bases numbered 10, after V lost 6 bases and J lost 16 bases. In DNA, the CDR3 is TGTGCCAGCAGCCCTGGGACAGGGAACCAACATTTT. As protein: CASSPGTGNQHF.

This clonotype was counted ten times or more. The chain is built from TRBV20-1 and TRBJ2-7; D uncertain. V lost 3 bases, J lost 0 bases, and 3 bases lay in between. Per the germline V gene, CDR1 is DFQATT and CDR2 is SNEGSKA (reference sequence). The CDR3 is 11 residues long. The CDR3 loop reads CSASPSYEQYF. Written as DNA, the CDR3 is TGCAGTGCTAGCCCCTCCTACGAGCAGTACTTC.